This record concerns one T cell receptor (beta chain) sequence. Its antigen is unidentified. CDR3 size: 15 residues. Looked up from germline, CDR1 is KGHSH and CDR2 is LQKENI. The germline V and J ends were trimmed by 6 bases and 0 bases, with 12 bases remaining between them. These data are taken from a study of beta chain features in type 1 diabetes. Looking at the study overall: Sorted cells, some 98,000,000 in number, were examined across all samples. General study results and limits: Moderate but significant shortening of TCRB CDR3s was recorded in all four CD4+ subsets from Type 1 diabetes patients. When VDJ junctions were examined, type 1 diabetes patients showed fewer insertions and more deletions.

Sorted populations all exceeded 95% purity. The isolated RNA, all of it, was reverse transcribed, so expressed TCRB transcripts were what got sequenced. This table comes from immunoSEQ multiplex PCR, and its TCRdb copy is limited to in-frame clones, with some not included. The profile covers around 290,000 clones, with 7% to 9% appearing a single time and roughly 0.94% taken by the ten largest. This clonotype was sampled from a woman in her late teens or twenties in good health. This chain uses TRBV18 with TRBJ1-5, with unresolved D. What was sequenced was central memory CD4+ T cells from blood. Here the CDR3 DNA reads TGTGCCAGCTCGGATGGACGGCCTAGCAATCAGCCCCAGCATTTT. Translating it yields CASSDGRPSNQPQHF.